This record looks at one TCR beta chain sequence and its context. The antigen it recognizes is unknown. No much larger clonotype is one base removed from it; base qualities were not supplied. The CDR3 has 15 amino acids, counting the end cysteine and phenylalanine. The only DNA kept is the CDR3, 45 bases in frame from the first base. Germline trimming amounts to 3 bases on V and 1 base on J, with 2 as the count of junction bases outside the gene matches. CDR1 ENHRY and CDR2 SYGVKD are derived from the germline V gene. This specimen belongs to a study of shared clonotypes between healthy human individuals (dated by TCRdb to 2018 to 2021). In terms of the full investigation: The cohort comprised a couple of women and three men aged 18 to 49 years. For each donor, three plates each were used for CD4 naive and CD4 memory, two plates were used for CD8 naive, and one plate was used for CD8 memory. The study deeply sequenced blood TCR repertoires of about 5 healthy adults to estimate repertoire size and the extent of clonotype sharing between individuals. Libraries were prepared and TCR repertoires were sequenced by different laboratories using diverse techniques, in order to increase sequencing depth and limit assay-specific biases. Each donor's leukapheresis produced roughly between about 0.9 and 9.5 billion PBMCs. Beyond this particular receptor, the publication reports: Because the study included a small number of donors, the genetic and exposure-history diversity represented was limited. Higher generation probabilities were observed for clonotypes shared by all four sorted-subset donors than for non-shared clonotypes. Sampling was limited to blood, and TCR repertoires in tissue likely differ from TCR repertoires in blood. Pairwise subsampling indicated that sequencing depth was expected to affect the degree of clonotype sharing among donors. Naive subsets generally had larger estimated clonotype richness than memory subsets did. Incomplete sequencing was indicated by rarefaction of sorted-subset datasets, despite the large sequencing depth. When a handful of donors were compared, the shared fraction of clonotypes was roughly 5% for naive CD4, approximately 3.3% for naive CD8, roughly 2.5% for memory CD4, and roughly 0.43% for memory CD8.

Healthy HIV-negative adults with no recently reported acute infections or vaccinations were included as donors. Every donor was a Caucasian adult residing in Nashville, Tennessee, USA. CD4+ T cells were enriched by magnetic negative selection, after which naive cells were positively selected on CD45RA and the negative fraction was taken as the memory subset. Blood was collected by leukapheresis, and PBMCs were isolated by Ficoll-Histopaque density gradient centrifugation and then cryopreserved in liquid nitrogen vapor phase. Analytical flow cytometry was used to check the purity and quantity of each magnetically sorted T cell population. Each sorted fraction had its genomic DNA isolated and then quantified by UV absorbance on a Nanodrop 2000c. TCR CDR3 regions were amplified from genomic DNA by multiplex PCR using the deep immunoSEQ assay. Extracted genomic DNA from each cell subset was distributed evenly across all wells of several immunoSEQ 96-well plates, and each plate was treated as a replicate. For sorted subsets, approximately 200 ng of genomic DNA, equivalent to 30,000 or so T cell genomes, went into each replicate PCR. The purified libraries were quantified using a Qubit 3.0 fluorometer, sized with a Bioanalyzer 2100, and then quantified again using the KAPA Library Quantification kit. Every immunoSEQ 96-well plate was sequenced on a dedicated single-read 150-cycle Illumina NextSeq 550 flow cell. For the original study's pipeline: Because the immunoSEQ output held only junctional sequences and lacked quality scores, the filtering could not match the filtering applied to full-length reads. To assign V/J genes and CDR3, sequences were annotated against IMGT germline references using PyIR, a Python wrapper for IgBLAST v1.9. Reads were filtered out if the reads had weak V/J assignments (E-value above 1e-6), no CDR3, stop codons, out-of-frame junctions, or ambiguous translated residues. V3J clonotypes were defined as sequences sharing an identical inferred V gene, J gene, and CDR3 amino acid sequence. Percentage overlap between repertoires was computed as shared unique clonotypes divided by the size of the smaller repertoire. Richness of each repertoire was evaluated using RTK rarefaction, the Chao1 estimator, and Recon v2.1 estimates of unobserved clonotypes. For all TCRbeta clonotypes obtained by the gDNA method from a handful of donors, generation probabilities were computed with OLGA. TCRdb obtained this table from immuneACCESS and retained in-frame rearrangements with V and J assigned. These tables miss some clones; where compared with another copy, unresolved V genes account for less than half of the shortfall, and the remainder is unexplained. The DNA gave D and trimming, while V, J and clone size come from that table. The sample table contains about 2 million clones; only one count was recorded for 85% to 95% of them. In total, the top ten clones hold 0.1% to 0.15% of the sample.

What was sequenced was naive CD4+ T cells sorted from blood. Explained via the paper, the cell subset or site label denotes: CD45RA+ positively selected. This receptor chain uses TRBV10-3 and TRBJ2-5, and 10 bases in between align with TRBD2. The TCR sequence derives from a man in his late teens or twenties in good health. CDR3 sequence: CAISEPSGGQETQYF. The nucleotide sequence reads as follows: TGTGCCATCAGTGAACCTAGCGGGGGCCAAGAGACCCAGTACTTC.